These 11 T cell receptor beta chains share one sample of origin, sequenced in a study of CD4+ T cells in melanoma. The data were produced by immunoSEQ multiplex PCR, yet TCRdb's version contains in-frame clones alone and is incomplete. The data show over 15,000 clones, with about four fifths seen just once and approximately 5.3% held by the top ten. Material: cells from a culture (not recorded whether cultured in vitro). The receptor source for this set is a human donor with melanoma.

V and J are TRBV6-8 and TRBJ1-3; 10 bases map to TRBD1. Germline CDR1 reads MNHGY; CDR2 reads SAAAGT. V trimming: 6 bases; J trimming: 4 bases; junction bases outside the gene matches: 9. The CDR3 has 16 residues. DNA for the CDR3: TGTGCCAGCAGCTCCGGAGACAGGGGGCCCGGAAACACCATATATTTT. Protein sequence: CASSSGDRGPGNTIYF.

Concerning this clone itself: Additional DNA sequences in this sample encode the identical CDR3. The chain joins TRBV7-3 to TRBJ2-5, with D unresolved. The CDR3 has 14 residues. The germline CDR1 and CDR2 sequences are SGHTA and FQGTGA. V was cut by 5 bases and J by 1 base, with 11 bases left in between. CDR3 amino acids: CASSPTGLQETQYF. Here the CDR3 DNA reads TGTGCCAGCAGCCCCACGGGCCTCCAAGAGACCCAGTACTTC. The full variable domain, its missing parts supplied by reference TRBV7-3 and TRBJ2-5, is GAGVSQTPSNKVTEKGKYVELRCDPISGHTALYWYRQSLGQGPEFLIYFQGTGAADDSGLPNDRFFAVRPEGSVSTLKIQRTERGDSAVYLCASSPTGLQETQYFGPGTRLLVL.

This clone was seen a few times. V and J are TRBV6-1 and TRBJ2-7; TRBD1 or TRBD2 may be the D gene (5 bases each). CDR3 length: 13 amino acids. Germline CDR1 and CDR2: MNHNS and SASEGT. V was cut by 9 bases and J by 4 bases, with 16 bases left in between. CDR3 in amino acids: CARTRGLDYEQYF. CDR3 sequence (DNA): TGTGCCAGAACGAGGGGTCTAGATTACGAGCAGTACTTC.

The chain combines TRBV5-5 with TRBJ1-6; weak D call: TRBD1 (6 bases). The CDR3 spans 13 residues. Germline CDR1 reads SGHKS; CDR2 reads YYEKEE (reference sequence). The ends were cut back, 1 base at V and 10 bases at J, with 9 bases in the middle. CDR3 protein: CASSLTGTSPLHF. The CDR3 nucleotides are TGTGCCAGCAGCTTGACAGGGACCTCACCCCTCCACTTT.

The J gene is TRBJ1-1, the V gene TRBV9, with 10 bases lining up with TRBD1. This CDR3 contains 17 residues. The V gene's germline CDR1 is SGDLS and CDR2 YYNGEE. With 3 bases clipped from V and 3 bases from J, the junction kept 11 bases outside the gene matches. CDR3 nucleotides: TGTGCCAGCAGCGAGTCCCGGGACAGGGGATTGGACACTGAAGCTTTCTTT. Translation gives CASSESRDRGLDTEAFF.

The J gene is TRBJ2-7, the V gene TRBV7-2; 12 nucleotides align to TRBD2. This CDR3 spans 17 amino acids. Germline CDR1 is SGHTA and CDR2 is FQGNSA. The V segment lost 2 bases and the J segment 7 bases; nucleotides outside the gene matches: 12. CDR3 sequence reads: CASSLTSGGRGPGEQYF. The CDR3 DNA reads as TGTGCCAGCAGCTTAACTAGCGGGGGGCGAGGGCCTGGTGAGCAGTACTTC.

The CDR3, as DNA: TGTGCCAGCAGCAAAGGGGCCCCCGGGACAGGGGGCACCTCTGAGACCCAGTACTTC. Translating gives CASSKGAPGTGGTSETQYF. This rearrangement joins TRBV21-1 to TRBJ2-5; the D call of TRBD1 is as the table states it, not checked on the DNA. TRBV21-1 counts as a pseudogene. CDR3 size: 19 residues.

This chain connects TRBV7-8 to TRBJ2-5, with 8 bases matching TRBD2. J lost 2 bases, V lost 2 bases, and 4 bases had no gene match. In germline, CDR1 is SGHVS, CDR2 FQNEAQ. The CDR3 is 15 residues long. CDR3 amino acids: CASSLTSGAQETQYF. CDR3 coding DNA: TGTGCCAGCAGCTTAACTAGCGGAGCTCAAGAGACCCAGTACTTC.

The chain couples TRBV5-1 to TRBJ1-4, with D unresolved. With 4 bases removed from V and 0 bases from J, the gap between germline ends came to 7 bases. The V gene's germline CDR1 is SGHRS and CDR2 YFSETQ. The CDR3 loop spans 14 amino acids. The CDR3: CASSRTSTNEKLFF. Here the CDR3 DNA reads TGCGCCAGCAGCCGCACTTCAACTAATGAAAAACTGTTTTTT. Together with reference TRBV5-1 and TRBJ1-4, the CDR3 gives the full variable domain: KAGVTQTPRYLIKTRGQQVTLSCSPISGHRSVSWYQQTPGQGLQFLFEYFSETQRNKGNFPGRFSGRQFSNSRSEMNVSTLELGDSALYLCASSRTSTNEKLFFGSGTQLSVL.

This chain joins TRBV5-6 and TRBJ2-1, with 10 nucleotides matching TRBD2. This CDR3 has 15 amino acids. Germline values: CDR1 SGHDT, CDR2 YYEEEE. V lost 0 bases, J lost 9 bases, and 6 bases stayed unmatched. CDR3 sequence (DNA): TGTGCCAGCAGCTTGGCTACTAGCGGGGAAAGTGAGCAGTTCTTC. It encodes CASSLATSGESEQFF.

V usage is TRBV10-3 and J usage is TRBJ1-1; the D is unclear. V was cut by 2 bases and J by 4 bases, with 11 bases left in between. The CDR3 spans 14 residues. Germline V gene data show CDR1 as ENHRY and CDR2 as SYGVKD. CDR3 coding DNA: TGTGCCATCAGTGAGGTGGCTTGGGCCACTGAAGCTTTCTTT. Translation: CAISEVAWATEAFF.